Listed here is a single T cell receptor beta chain. The antigen is undetermined. TCRdb's table, derived via immunoSEQ multiplex PCR, lists solely in-frame clones and lacks some. The repertoire holds around 80,000 clones, with approximately 83% as singletons. Germline values: CDR1 MNHNS, CDR2 SASEGT. Trimming pared 7 bases from V and 0 bases from J, leaving 7 bases between. The CDR3 loop spans 13 amino acids. The entry originates in a study of OX40 agonist ivuxolimab in advanced cancers. Study-wide background: Earlier treatment with anti-PD-1, anti-PD-L1 or anti-CTLA-4 was permitted, and 30% to 40% had received some. Study conclusions and caveats: The work left the antigen specificity of expanded peripheral T cells undetermined.

The source material was CD4+ or CD8+ T cells sorted from blood, sampled in a trial of the OX40 agonist ivuxolimab. The J gene is TRBJ2-1, the V gene TRBV6-1; D remains unclear. This receptor was identified in an adult with an advanced solid tumor such as melanoma, head and neck, liver or kidney cancer. The CDR3 here is CASTYSSYNEQFF. CDR3 nucleotides: TGTGCCAGCACTTACAGCTCCTACAATGAGCAGTTCTTC.